This TCR beta chain was identified during a study of identical twins. Only a few counts were recorded for this clonotype. From the 5' RACE reads, TCRdb called clonotypes with MiXCR, one entry per CDR3 protein. Among around 490,000 distinct CDR3 sequences listed, approximately 20% were seen once. Per germline, CDR1 SGHRS and CDR2 YFSETQ. Trimming stripped 4 bases from V and 1 base from J, with 11 bases between. The CDR3 totals 14 residues. These same data were also listed under a study on yellow fever vaccine responses in identical twins.

The V and J genes are TRBV5-1 and TRBJ1-1; perhaps TRBD1 as D (6 bases). The receptor was isolated from a woman aged 18-35 years in good health. Sequencing was carried out using CD4+ T cells sorted from blood. CDR3 sequence (DNA): TGCGCCAGCAGCACTTCAGGGGAGAACACTGAAGCTTTCTTT. Its translation: CASSTSGENTEAFF.